One sample yielded the 23 T cell receptor beta chains listed below, sequenced in a study of blood T cells in healthy people across ages. PCR was performed a second time for about 6 to 11 cycles using a sample-barcoded 5' primer and a J-beta primer mix. TCRdb analysed the 5' RACE reads with MiXCR anew, one entry per CDR3 protein. The sample has under 2 million distinct CDR3 sequences, about 35% seen once; the top ten hold about 11%. Input material: blood. Source of these receptors: a woman in her twenties or thirties in good health.

The chain joins TRBV3-1 to TRBJ2-7, with TRBD2 matching 9 bases. The CDR3 has 19 residues. Unmatched junction bases numbered 18, after V lost 4 bases and J lost 2 bases. Germline CDR1 and CDR2: LGHDT and YNNKEL (reference sequence). This CDR3 reads CASSPPGREGHLTTYEQYF. The CDR3 DNA is TGTGCCAGCAGCCCTCCAGGGCGGGAGGGCCACTTAACTACCTACGAGCAGTACTTC.

This clonotype came up a few times. The chain combines TRBV20-1 with TRBJ2-3; D gene unclear. The CDR3 has 12 residues. Germline CDR1 is DFQATT and CDR2 is SNEGSKA (reference sequence). The V end lost 6 bases, the J end lost 1 base, and 8 bases lay between the germline ends. CDR3 residues: CSAARRTDTQYF. CDR3 DNA: TGCAGTGCGGCTAGACGCACAGATACGCAGTATTTT.

This clonotype was seen ten or more times. The V gene is TRBV6-2 or TRBV6-3, the J gene TRBJ1-1; the match to TRBD1 covers 8 bases. The V gene end was trimmed by 4 bases and the J gene end by 5 bases; junction bases not matched to a gene: 15. This CDR3 region has 17 residues. Germline V gene lookup returns CDR1 MNHEY and CDR2 SVGEGT. The CDR3 region is CASSSRDRGWGRTEAFF. The CDR3 DNA reads as TGTGCCAGCAGTTCCCGAGACAGGGGATGGGGAAGAACTGAAGCTTTCTTT.

At least ten counts were recorded for this clonotype. J is TRBJ1-4 and V is TRBV7-2; 7 bases agree with TRBD1. The CDR3 has 15 residues. The V and J ends lost 5 bases and 7 bases, in that order; junction bases with no gene match: 10. Per germline, CDR1 SGHTA and CDR2 FQGNSA. Here the CDR3 reads CASSTDRYRSEKLFF. DNA for the CDR3: TGTGCCAGCAGCACGGACAGGTACCGGAGTGAAAAACTGTTTTTT.

This clonotype has just a few counts. The J gene is TRBJ2-5, the V gene TRBV14, with unresolved D. With 0 bases removed from V and 5 bases from J, the gap between germline ends came to 10 bases. The length of the CDR3 is 14 residues. The germline gives CDR1 SGHDN, CDR2 FVKESK. As DNA, the CDR3 is TGTGCCAGCAGCCAAGATTCGAAGCAGGAGACCCAGTACTTC. It translates to CASSQDSKQETQYF.

This chain joins TRBV21-1 and TRBJ2-4; the table's TRBD2 call for D was not verified on the DNA. TRBV21-1 is an annotated pseudogene. The CDR3 covers 14 residues. This CDR3 is CASSKGGQGGIQYF. The CDR3 DNA reads TGTGCCAGCAGCAAAGGAGGGCAGGGAGGCATTCAGTACTTC.

V is TRBV28 and J is TRBJ2-7; 7 bases fit TRBD1. Trimming took 6 bases from V and 7 from J; bases not matched to a gene: 15. The length of the CDR3 is 15 residues. CDR1 is MDHEN, CDR2 SYDVKM, per germline. This chain's CDR3 is CASSPTGNGRGEQYF. The CDR3 region has the DNA TGTGCCAGCAGCCCGACAGGGAACGGGCGTGGGGAGCAGTACTTC.

This clonotype was observed once. The J gene is TRBJ2-3, the V gene TRBV10-1; 8 nucleotides line up with TRBD2. CDR1 and CDR2 (germline): WNHNN, SYGVQD (reference sequence). This CDR3 has 17 residues. V lost 4 bases and J lost 1; bases outside the gene matches: 10. CDR3: CASSGRSGGPGTDTQYF. CDR3 nucleotide sequence: TGCGCCAGCAGTGGACGGAGCGGGGGCCCTGGCACAGATACGCAGTATTTT.

Concerning this clonotype: The junction departs from the called germline gene at one end, perhaps through a read error. The rearrangement links TRBV9 to TRBJ2-4, with 9 bases fitting TRBD2. The CDR3 length is 14 residues. The germline CDR1 and CDR2 sequences are SGDLS and YYNGEE. This CDR3 is CASSPLTSGNIRYF. CDR3 sequence (DNA): TGTGCCAGCAGCCCCCTGACTAGCGGAAACATTCGGTACTTC.

The V and J genes are TRBV20-1 and TRBJ2-7, with D perhaps matching TRBD1 or TRBD2 (6 bases each). The CDR3 loop spans 15 amino acids. The V end lost 5 bases, the J end lost 3 bases, and 20 bases lay between the germline ends. Germline-derived CDR1 and CDR2 are DFQATT and SNEGSKA (reference sequence). CDR3 DNA: TGCAGTGCTTCAGCCCCTACGGGGGCGAGCTACGAGCAGTACTTC. Residues: CSASAPTGASYEQYF.

The chain recombines TRBV15 with TRBJ2-7; D is possibly TRBD2 (5 bases). Trimming cost V 1 base and J 2 bases, with 12 bases left between them. CDR1 is LNHNV, CDR2 YYDKDF, per germline (reference sequence). The CDR3 has 15 residues. The CDR3 DNA reads as TGTGCCACCAGCAGAGGGCTAGGAGGCACCTACGAGCAGTACTTC. Protein sequence: CATSRGLGGTYEQYF.

In its sample, this clonotype was seen a few times. J is TRBJ2-7 and V is TRBV29-1, with 10 bases aligning to TRBD1. This CDR3 comprises 14 residues. V was pared by 5 bases and J by 4 bases, with 8 bases of the junction left unmatched. Looked up from germline, CDR1 is SQVTM and CDR2 is ANQGSEA. The DNA of the CDR3 is TGCAGCGTTCAGCGGGACAGGGGCCCTTACGAGCAGTACTTC. It specifies CSVQRDRGPYEQYF.

V usage is TRBV4-1 and J usage is TRBJ1-1; D is ambiguous. CDR1 is MGHRA and CDR2 is YSYEKL in the germline V gene. CDR3 length equals 15 residues. Trimming left V 1 base short and J 1 base short, with 10 bases between. The CDR3 here is CASSQGGLQNTEAFF. In DNA, the CDR3 is TGCGCCAGCAGCCAAGGAGGACTTCAGAACACTGAAGCTTTCTTT.

The chain recombines TRBV10-2 with TRBJ2-3, with a weak D call TRBD2 (5 bases). Germline CDR1 reads WSHSY; CDR2 reads SAAADI. V was trimmed by 3 bases and J by 7 bases, leaving 14 bases between them. CDR3 length: 14 residues. DNA for the CDR3: TGCGCCAGCAGTGAAGGCCGGCCGACTAATACGCAGTATTTT. Translation: CASSEGRPTNTQYF.

This clonotype has just a few counts. The chain links TRBV9 to TRBJ1-1; D remains unclear. The CDR3 covers 14 residues. V lost 2 bases, J lost 6 bases, and 14 bases lay in between. Germline CDR1 reads SGDLS; CDR2 reads YYNGEE. The CDR3 DNA follows: TGTGCCAGCAGCGTCGTGACCCCGGGCCCTGAAGCTTTCTTT. This gives the protein CASSVVTPGPEAFF.

This clonotype has a count of ten or more. CDR3: CSSRGPSYEQYF. CDR3 coding DNA: TGCAGCTCTCGGGGCCCTTCCTACGAGCAGTACTTC. V and J are TRBV29-1 and TRBJ2-7, with D perhaps matching TRBD1 or TRBD2 (5 bases each). The ends were cut back, 8 bases at V and 1 base at J, with 12 bases in the middle. The CDR3 totals 12 residues. Germline-derived CDR1 and CDR2 are SQVTM and ANQGSEA.

This clonotype was counted ten times or more. This chain uses TRBV7-2 with TRBJ2-5; unclear D gene. The length of the CDR3 is 11 residues. The germline CDR1 and CDR2 sequences are SGHTA and FQGNSA. Trimming removed 5 bases from V and 5 bases from J, with 6 bases in between. In DNA, the CDR3 is TGTGCCAGCAGCGCCCTGGAGACCCAGTACTTC. It is translated as CASSALETQYF.

This clonotype was counted between two and nine times. The V gene is TRBV27, the J gene TRBJ1-6; tentative D call: TRBD1 (6 bases). Germline assignment: CDR1 MNHEY and CDR2 SMNVEV (reference sequence). The CDR3 is 15 residues long. The V end was cut by 2 bases, the J end by 6 bases, with 11 bases between. The CDR3 region has the DNA TGTGCCAGCAGTTTAAACGGACAGAGTAATTCACCCCTCCACTTT. Its translation: CASSLNGQSNSPLHF.

This clonotype was seen a few times. The V and J genes are TRBV5-1 and TRBJ1-1; perhaps TRBD1 as D (6 bases). CDR1 and CDR2 from the germline V gene are SGHRS and YFSETQ. With 0 bases removed from V and 0 bases from J, the gap between germline ends came to 9 bases. The CDR3 runs to 15 residues. The DNA for the CDR3 is TGCGCCAGCAGCTTGGGGGACACCTTGAACACTGAAGCTTTCTTT. Protein: CASSLGDTLNTEAFF.

The J gene is TRBJ2-5, the V gene TRBV12-3 or TRBV12-4; 9 bases are a match to TRBD2. This CDR3 region has 16 residues. V lost 2 bases and J lost 1; bases outside the gene matches: 5. CDR3 coding DNA: TGTGCCAGCAGTTTATTGACTAGCGGACTCCAAGAGACCCAGTACTTC. Encoded protein: CASSLLTSGLQETQYF.

This chain uses TRBV20-1 with TRBJ2-5; no clear D. The CDR3 sequence is 13 residues long. Looked up from germline, CDR1 is DFQATT and CDR2 is SNEGSKA (reference sequence). V was pared by 0 bases and J by 5 bases, with 10 bases between. CDR3 sequence: CSAREAPRETQYF. The CDR3 coding sequence is TGCAGTGCTAGAGAGGCCCCCCGGGAGACCCAGTACTTC.

The J gene is TRBJ1-4, the V gene TRBV7-6, with 8 bases that match TRBD1. Germline loops: CDR1 SGHVS, CDR2 FNYEAQ. Trimming removed 1 base from V and 3 bases from J; junction bases left unmatched: 10. This CDR3 spans 18 amino acids. Here the CDR3 reads CASSLGPLQGVANEKLFF. For the CDR3, the DNA is TGTGCCAGCAGCTTAGGACCTTTACAGGGGGTAGCTAATGAAAAACTGTTTTTT. Full variable domain (outside the CDR3, taken from reference TRBV7-6 and TRBJ1-4): GAGVSQSPRYKVTKRGQDVALRCDPISGHVSLYWYRQALGQGPEFLTYFNYEAQQDKSGLPNDRFSAERPEGSISTLTIQRTEQRDSAMYRCASSLGPLQGVANEKLFFGSGTQLSVL.

The chain combines TRBV20-1 with TRBJ2-3; no reliable D call. Deletions cut 0 bases from V and 5 bases from J, with 12 bases between. The V gene's germline CDR1 is DFQATT and CDR2 SNEGSKA (reference sequence). CDR3 length: 14 amino acids. The CDR3 DNA follows: TGCAGTGCTAGAGATGGAAGGCTCCTAGATACGCAGTATTTT. Amino acids: CSARDGRLLDTQYF.